Shown below are 13 T cell receptor beta chains from a single sample sequenced in a study of blood T cell repertoires in COVID-19. Repertoires were generated with immunoSEQ multiplex PCR, while TCRdb's copy carries only in-frame clones and drops some. This repertoire shows some 69,000 clones, roughly nine tenths found once; its top ten account for roughly 5%. What was sequenced was peripheral blood. Receptors originate from a woman between 50 and 59 years old with active COVID-19.

The V call is TRBV5-5, the J call TRBJ2-7; 9 nucleotides agree with TRBD1. The V segment lost 4 bases and the J segment 3 bases; nucleotides outside the gene matches: 5. CDR3 length: 14 residues. Germline V gene lookup returns CDR1 SGHKS and CDR2 YYEKEE (reference sequence). The CDR3 bases are TGTGCCAGCAGCCCACAGGGGGCTGGCTACGAGCAGTACTTC. It translates to CASSPQGAGYEQYF.

CDR3 in DNA: TGTGCCAGCCACCTACCGGGACAGAGCCACCAAGAGACCCAGTACTTC. It is translated as CASHLPGQSHQETQYF. V gene TRBV28 combines with J gene TRBJ2-5; 7 bases are a match to TRBD1. Germline CDR1 reads MDHEN; CDR2 reads SYDVKM. V dropped 8 bases and J dropped 0; count of bases not matched to a gene: 12. The CDR3 sequence is 16 residues long.

V gene TRBV11-3 combines with J gene TRBJ2-1, with TRBD2 as a possible D gene (5 bases). This CDR3 has 14 amino acids. Germline CDR1 and CDR2: SGHNT and YENEEA. The V and J ends lost 1 base and 9 bases respectively, with 13 bases between them. This CDR3 reads CASSLGPSSGEQFF. The CDR3 coding sequence is TGTGCCAGCAGCTTAGGCCCTAGCAGTGGTGAGCAGTTCTTC. Together with reference TRBV11-3 and TRBJ2-1, the CDR3 gives the full variable domain: EAGVVQSPRYKIIEKKQPVAFWCNPISGHNTLYWYLQNLGQGPELLIRYENEEAVDDSQLPKDRFSAERLKGVDSTLKIQPAELGDSAVYLCASSLGPSSGEQFFGPGTRLTVL.

The CDR3 sequence: CAIRTTGEQYF. In DNA form, the CDR3 reads TGTGCCATCAGGACAACGGGAGAGCAGTACTTC. The chain combines TRBV10-3 with TRBJ2-7, with D perhaps TRBD2 (5 bases). The length of the CDR3 is 11 residues. CDR1 and CDR2 from the germline V gene are ENHRY and SYGVKD. V lost 6 bases and J 7 bases, leaving 10 bases between the germline ends.

In its sample, this clone was seen once. This chain joins TRBV9 and TRBJ1-4; 7 bases match TRBD1. J gave up 2 bases and V 3 bases, and 4 bases lay outside the gene matches. The CDR3 loop spans 15 amino acids. Germline-derived CDR1 and CDR2 are SGDLS and YYNGEE. The CDR3 coding sequence is TGTGCCAGCAGCGCTTCACAGGGGACTAATGAAAAACTGTTTTTT. Its translation: CASSASQGTNEKLFF.

This sequence joins TRBV10-1 and TRBJ2-1; maybe TRBD1 (6 bases). Looked up from germline, CDR1 is WNHNN and CDR2 is SYGVQD (reference sequence). Trimming cost V 0 bases and J 4 bases, with 10 bases left between them. The CDR3 extends over 15 amino acids. CDR3 in amino acids: CASSESGGWYNEQFF. For the CDR3, the DNA is TGCGCCAGCAGTGAGTCAGGGGGATGGTACAATGAGCAGTTCTTC.

V and J are TRBV27 and TRBJ1-6; no clear D. V shed 3 bases and J shed 10 bases, with 7 bases lying between them. Germline-derived CDR1 and CDR2 are MNHEY and SMNVEV (reference sequence). The CDR3 extends over 12 amino acids. The CDR3 DNA is TGTGCCAGCAGTTTTCTCAGGTCACCCCTCCACTTT. Translation gives CASSFLRSPLHF.

The V call is TRBV5-4, the J call TRBJ2-1; TRBD2 is a possible D gene (7 bases). Looked up from germline, CDR1 is SGHNT and CDR2 is YYREEE (reference sequence). Trimming pared 4 bases from V and 5 bases from J, leaving 13 bases between. The CDR3 loop spans 14 amino acids. This CDR3 reads CASSPWEGDNEQFF. DNA for the CDR3: TGTGCCAGCAGCCCCTGGGAGGGGGACAATGAGCAGTTCTTC.

V is TRBV9 and J is TRBJ1-5; D might be TRBD1 (5 bases). CDR1 SGDLS and CDR2 YYNGEE come from the germline V gene. With 0 bases removed from V and 5 bases from J, the gap between germline ends came to 9 bases. The CDR3 spans 14 residues. CDR3: CASSVGVGDQPQHF. The CDR3 bases are TGTGCCAGCAGCGTAGGCGTAGGGGATCAGCCCCAGCATTTT.

This sequence joins TRBV30 and TRBJ2-7, with D possibly matching TRBD2 (6 bases). Trimming stripped 8 bases from V and 7 bases from J, with 18 bases between. CDR3 size: 12 residues. Looked up from germline, CDR1 is GTSNPN and CDR2 is SVGIG (reference sequence). The CDR3 DNA reads as TGTGCCGGGGATGGAGGGCCAGGGGAGCAGTACTTC. This gives the protein CAGDGGPGEQYF.

The CDR3 region has the DNA TGTGCCAGTAGTATGGCAGGGAGGCAGCCCCAGCATTTT. Amino acids: CASSMAGRQPQHF. The chain carries TRBV19 and TRBJ1-5; D is possibly TRBD1 (5 bases). Germline values: CDR1 LNHDA, CDR2 SQIVND (reference sequence). Trimming shortened V by 3 bases and J by 7 bases, and 10 bases separated the two germline ends. This CDR3 spans 13 amino acids.

A remark on this clone: The same CDR3 arises from other DNA sequences in this sample as well. The chain couples TRBV5-1 to TRBJ2-3, with a weak D call TRBD1 (6 bases). CDR1 is SGHRS and CDR2 is YFSETQ in the germline V gene. The CDR3 is made up of 14 amino acids. V dropped 0 bases and J dropped 3 bases, with 8 bases sitting between them. CDR3 amino acids: CASSLGQETDTQYF. CDR3 bases: TGCGCCAGCAGCTTGGGACAGGAGACAGATACGCAGTATTTT.

This chain links TRBV5-6 with TRBJ2-3; 8 bases fit TRBD2. From germline, CDR1 is SGHDT and CDR2 YYEEEE. V shed 1 base and J 3 bases; nucleotides not matched to a gene: 7. The CDR3 spans 16 residues. The CDR3 bases are TGTGCCAGCAGCTTGTGGAGCGGGAGTGGGACAGATACGCAGTATTTT. This sequence encodes CASSLWSGSGTDTQYF.